The next 13 T cell receptor beta chains were all read from a single sample in a study of shared clonotypes between healthy human individuals. Profiling relied on immunoSEQ multiplex PCR, and the TCRdb table lists in-frame clones only, not all of them. This sample has hundreds of thousands of clones; approximately 96% occur once, and the top ten carry less than 0.12%. The naive CD8 subset, CD45RO-negative cells positively selected for CCR7, excluded terminally differentiated effector memory CD45RA+ cells. Sequencing was done on a sample of naive CD8+ T cells sorted from blood. All receptors come from a young woman in good health.

V is TRBV7-7 and J is TRBJ2-7; 8 bases agree with TRBD2. Germline CDR1 SSHAT, CDR2 FNYEAQ (reference sequence). Trimming removed 5 bases from V and 0 bases from J; junction bases left unmatched: 6. The CDR3 contains 15 residues. CDR3 DNA sequence: TGTGCCAGCAGCCAAGGCACTAGCGGCTCCTACGAGCAGTACTTC. Protein sequence: CASSQGTSGSYEQYF.

The chain employs TRBV2 and TRBJ2-1; D might be TRBD1 (6 bases). The CDR3 totals 12 residues. V was shortened by 3 bases and J by 6 bases, with 6 bases between the two germline ends. Germline V CDR1 and CDR2: SNHLY, FYNNEI. CDR3 nucleotide sequence: TGTGCCAGCAGTGACAGGGGCAATGAGCAGTTCTTC. It yields the protein CASSDRGNEQFF.

This clone was seen only once. The rearrangement uses TRBV2 and TRBJ1-2; 12 bases map to TRBD1. The CDR3 runs to 15 residues. The germline CDR1 and CDR2 sequences are SNHLY and FYNNEI. With V trimmed by 6 bases and J by 5 bases, 7 bases remained unmatched. CDR3 region: CASRGTGGNWYGYTF. The CDR3 DNA reads TGTGCCAGCAGGGGGACAGGGGGCAATTGGTATGGCTACACCTTC.

The chain uses TRBV7-9 and TRBJ2-7; D not resolved. This CDR3 has 16 amino acids. Germline-derived CDR1 and CDR2 are SEHNR and FQNEAQ (reference sequence). With 2 bases removed from V and 0 bases from J, the gap between germline ends came to 14 bases. CDR3 nucleotides: TGTGCCAGCAGCTTATCCTCGAGCGTAAGCTCCTACGAGCAGTACTTC. It yields the protein CASSLSSSVSSYEQYF.

J is TRBJ2-1 and V is TRBV4-2; D perhaps matches TRBD2 (6 bases). Per germline, CDR1 LGHNA and CDR2 YNFKEQ. This CDR3 has 18 amino acids. With 0 bases removed from V and 1 base from J, the gap between germline ends came to 16 bases. CDR3 loop: CASSQDSPRGWSYNEQFF. The CDR3 bases are TGTGCCAGCAGCCAAGATAGCCCGCGGGGCTGGTCCTACAATGAGCAGTTCTTC.

This chain joins TRBV28 and TRBJ1-4; D is ambiguous. There are 15 residues in the CDR3. Germline V gives CDR1 MDHEN, CDR2 SYDVKM. Trimming shortened V by 2 bases and J by 8 bases, and 15 bases separated the two germline ends. As DNA, the CDR3 is TGTGCCAGCAGTTTAATGGTGGCAGGACGGGAAAAACTGTTTTTT. Translating gives CASSLMVAGREKLFF. The whole variable domain, filled in from reference TRBV28 and TRBJ1-4, reads DVKVTQSSRYLVKRTGEKVFLECVQDMDHENMFWYRQDPGLGLRLIYFSYDVKMKEKGDIPEGYSVSREKKERFSLILESASTNQTSMYLCASSLMVAGREKLFFGSGTQLSVL.

V and J are TRBV28 and TRBJ1-2; a weak D match, TRBD1 (5 bases). Germline-derived CDR1 and CDR2 are MDHEN and SYDVKM. The CDR3 extends over 12 amino acids. V lost 3 bases, J lost 6 bases, and 8 bases lay in between. DNA of the CDR3: TGTGCCAGCAGTTTTTGGGGGGATGGCTACACCTTC. Translated: CASSFWGDGYTF.

V usage is TRBV6-5 and J usage is TRBJ2-7; D is possibly TRBD1 (6 bases). The germline CDR1 and CDR2 sequences are MNHEY and SVGAGI. This CDR3 contains 16 residues. Deletions cut 0 bases from V and 1 base from J, with 13 bases between. DNA of the CDR3: TGTGCCAGCAGTTACTCTTGGGGGCGCCGATCCTACGAGCAGTACTTC. Its translation is CASSYSWGRRSYEQYF.

V and J are TRBV5-6 and TRBJ2-3, with 14 bases lining up with TRBD2. Germline CDR1 is SGHDT and CDR2 is YYEEEE. V gave up 6 bases and J gave up 8 bases; unmatched junction bases: 11. There are 16 residues in the CDR3. The DNA for the CDR3 is TGTGCCAGCACCGATACCGGGACTAGCGGGAGTTTTACGCAGTATTTT. Amino acid sequence: CASTDTGTSGSFTQYF.

This sequence joins TRBV25-1 and TRBJ1-2, with D perhaps matching TRBD1 (6 bases). In germline, CDR1 is MGHDK, CDR2 SYGVNS. The CDR3 spans 14 residues. V was shortened by 6 bases and J by 7 bases, with 18 bases between the two germline ends. The CDR3 reads CASRAAGDKVGYTF. The CDR3 coding sequence is TGTGCCAGCAGAGCCGCCGGGGACAAAGTTGGCTACACCTTC.

CDR3 region: CASSETEWTEAFF. CDR3 DNA sequence: TGCGCCAGCAGTGAGACCGAGTGGACTGAAGCTTTCTTT. This chain uses TRBV10-1 with TRBJ1-1; D is unclear. The ends were cut back, 2 bases at V and 5 bases at J, with 9 bases in the middle. Germline CDR1 WNHNN, CDR2 SYGVQD (reference sequence). CDR3 length: 13 residues.

This chain links TRBV10-3 with TRBJ1-5; 8 bases fit TRBD1. V shed 11 bases and J 2 bases; nucleotides not matched to a gene: 20. The CDR3 runs 18 residues. Germline CDR1 is ENHRY and CDR2 is SYGVKD. The CDR3 here is CARTSPDRVFRRNQPQHF. CDR3 coding DNA: TGTGCCCGCACAAGCCCGGACAGGGTGTTTCGGCGCAATCAGCCCCAGCATTTT.

The V and J genes are TRBV14 and TRBJ2-5; 9 bases are a match to TRBD1. The J call may be wrong; the DNA end is better matched by TRBJ2-7. Per the germline V gene, CDR1 is SGHDN and CDR2 is FVKESK. CDR3 size: 18 residues. The CDR3 region is CASRQDRGPSSVTYEQYF. In DNA, the CDR3 is TGTGCCAGCAGACAGGACAGGGGCCCCTCCTCTGTGACTTACGAGCAGTACTTC.